A selection of T cell receptor beta chains follows, all from one sample in a study of post-analysis software for immune sequencing data. One entry per CDR3 protein, called by TCRdb with MiXCR from the PCR reads. The repertoire holds over 700,000 distinct CDR3 sequences, with roughly 27% as singletons. Sample: blood. Source of these receptors: a girl aged 5-17 years with multiple sclerosis. Each CDR3 is given without its conserved first and last residue.

V	J	CDR3
TRBV7-2	TRBJ2-5	ASSFDRPLAAQETQY
TRBV20-1	TRBJ2-7	SARRTSGVEQY
TRBV9	TRBJ2-6	ASSVTPVPGTNVLT
TRBV11-2	TRBJ2-1	ASSFRWGNNEQF
TRBV7-2	TRBJ1-2	ASSRAATGGGYGYT
TRBV20-1	TRBJ2-7	SARGNPGLYEQY
TRBV3-1	TRBJ2-5	AGGRPTETQY
TRBV2	TRBJ1-5	ASSGPRDDQPQH
TRBV10-3	TRBJ2-7	AISPGQKSSYEQY
TRBV5-1	TRBJ2-7	ASSLGTSGGGSYEQY
TRBV29-1	TRBJ2-5	SVADSQETQY
TRBV7-8	TRBJ1-1	ASSFRTGRYTEAF
TRBV7-2	TRBJ1-6	ASSLPTAPLH
TRBV7-2	TRBJ2-7	ASSLVLGSYEQY
TRBV7-8	TRBJ2-5	ASSSVGTGSLWETQY
TRBV5-1	TRBJ1-2	ASSPPGPGYT
TRBV20-1	TRBJ1-5	SARVRLGKPQH
TRBV15	TRBJ1-1	ATSRVQGAGEAF
TRBV29-1	TRBJ2-5	SGEPGQETQY
TRBV2	TRBJ2-1	ASGRSGGNNEQF
TRBV5-5	TRBJ1-4	ASSSSWDRGLSNEKLF
TRBV10-3	TRBJ1-2	AITPTGPNYGYT
TRBV5-1	TRBJ2-3	ASSSWATTLTDTQY
TRBV20-1	TRBJ2-1	SASPGTSGLENEQF
TRBV12-3/TRBV12-4	TRBJ2-3	ASSSWSSGNVNTQY
TRBV5-1	TRBJ2-5	ASSQGQGDLETQY
TRBV12-3/TRBV12-4	TRBJ1-2	ASRISGSENGYT
TRBV7-9	-	ASSLTRNRTQY